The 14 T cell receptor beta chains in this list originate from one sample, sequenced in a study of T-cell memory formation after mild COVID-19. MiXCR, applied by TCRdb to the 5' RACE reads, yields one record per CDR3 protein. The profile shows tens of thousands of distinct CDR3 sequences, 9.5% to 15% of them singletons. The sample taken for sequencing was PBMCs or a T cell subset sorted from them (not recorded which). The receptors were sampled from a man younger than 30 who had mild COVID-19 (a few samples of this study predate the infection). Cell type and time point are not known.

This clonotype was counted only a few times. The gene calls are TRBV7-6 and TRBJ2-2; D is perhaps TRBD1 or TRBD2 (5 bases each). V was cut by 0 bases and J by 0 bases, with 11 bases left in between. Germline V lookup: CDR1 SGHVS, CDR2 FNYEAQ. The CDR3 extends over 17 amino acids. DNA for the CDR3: TGTGCCAGCAGCTTAGCCGGGGCACACGCGAACACCGGGGAGCTGTTTTTT. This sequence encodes CASSLAGAHANTGELFF.

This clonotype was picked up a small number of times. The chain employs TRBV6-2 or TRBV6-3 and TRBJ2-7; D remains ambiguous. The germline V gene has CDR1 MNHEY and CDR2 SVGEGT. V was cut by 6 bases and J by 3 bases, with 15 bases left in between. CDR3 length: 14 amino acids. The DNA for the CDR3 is TGTGCCAGCAGGTCAGTGAGACGGAACTACGAGCAGTACGTC. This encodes CASRSVRRNYEQYV.

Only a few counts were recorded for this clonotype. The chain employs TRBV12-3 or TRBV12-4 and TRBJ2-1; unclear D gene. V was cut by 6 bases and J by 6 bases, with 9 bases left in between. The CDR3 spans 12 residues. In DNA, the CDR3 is TGTGCCAGCAGCCGTGACCGCAATGAGCAGTTCTTC. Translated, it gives CASSRDRNEQFF.

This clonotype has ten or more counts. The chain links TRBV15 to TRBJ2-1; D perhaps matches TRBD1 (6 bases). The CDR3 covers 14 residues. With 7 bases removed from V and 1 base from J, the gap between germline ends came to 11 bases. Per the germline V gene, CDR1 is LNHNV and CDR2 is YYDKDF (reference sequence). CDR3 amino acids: CATNQQGSYNEQFF. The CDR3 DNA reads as TGTGCCACCAACCAACAGGGATCCTACAATGAGCAGTTCTTC.

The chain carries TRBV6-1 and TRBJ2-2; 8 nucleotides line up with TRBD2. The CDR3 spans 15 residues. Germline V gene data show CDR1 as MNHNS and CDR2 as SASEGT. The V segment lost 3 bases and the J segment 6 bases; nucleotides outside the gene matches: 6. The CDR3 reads CASSDLSGGAGELFF. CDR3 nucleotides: TGTGCCAGCAGTGACCTGTCGGGGGGGGCCGGGGAGCTGTTTTTT.

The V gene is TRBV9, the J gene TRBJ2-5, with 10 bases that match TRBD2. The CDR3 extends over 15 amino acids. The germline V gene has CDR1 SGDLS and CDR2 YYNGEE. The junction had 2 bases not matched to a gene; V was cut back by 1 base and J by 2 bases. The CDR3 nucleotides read TGTGCCAGCAGCGTAAGCGGGGGGGCACAAGAGACCCAGTACTTC. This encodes CASSVSGGAQETQYF.

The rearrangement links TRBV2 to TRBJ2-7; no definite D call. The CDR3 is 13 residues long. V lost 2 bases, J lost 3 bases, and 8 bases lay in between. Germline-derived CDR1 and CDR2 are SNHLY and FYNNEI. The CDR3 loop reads CASSELGGYEQYV. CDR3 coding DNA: TGTGCCAGCAGTGAATTAGGTGGCTACGAGCAGTACGTC.

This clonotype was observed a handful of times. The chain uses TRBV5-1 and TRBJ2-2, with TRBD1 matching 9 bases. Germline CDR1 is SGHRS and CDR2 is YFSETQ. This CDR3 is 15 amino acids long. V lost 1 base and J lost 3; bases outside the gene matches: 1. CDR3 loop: CASSLWTGDTGELFF. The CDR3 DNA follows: TGCGCCAGCAGCTTGTGGACAGGGGACACCGGGGAGCTGTTTTTT.

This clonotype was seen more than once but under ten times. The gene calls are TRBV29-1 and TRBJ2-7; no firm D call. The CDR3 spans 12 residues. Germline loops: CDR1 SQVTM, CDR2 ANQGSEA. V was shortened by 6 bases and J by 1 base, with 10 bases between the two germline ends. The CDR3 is CSVIDLSYEQYV. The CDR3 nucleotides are TGCAGCGTAATTGACTTATCCTACGAGCAGTACGTC.

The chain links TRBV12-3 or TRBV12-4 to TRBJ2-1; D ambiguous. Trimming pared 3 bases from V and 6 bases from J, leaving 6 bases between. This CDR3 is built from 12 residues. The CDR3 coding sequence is TGTGCCAGCAGTTTTACTGCCAATGAGCAGTTCTTC. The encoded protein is CASSFTANEQFF.

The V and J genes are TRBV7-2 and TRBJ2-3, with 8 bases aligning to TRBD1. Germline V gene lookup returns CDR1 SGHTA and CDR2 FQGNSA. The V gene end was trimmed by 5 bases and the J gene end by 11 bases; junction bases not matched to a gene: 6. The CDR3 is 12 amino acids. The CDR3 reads CASSLMTGEQYF. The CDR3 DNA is TGTGCCAGCAGCCTCATGACAGGGGAGCAGTATTTT.

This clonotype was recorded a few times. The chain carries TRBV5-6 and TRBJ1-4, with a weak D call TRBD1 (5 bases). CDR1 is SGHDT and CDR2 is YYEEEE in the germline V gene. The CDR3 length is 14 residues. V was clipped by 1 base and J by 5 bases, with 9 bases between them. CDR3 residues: CASSLWGGNEKLFF. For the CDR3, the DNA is TGTGCCAGCAGCTTGTGGGGGGGGAATGAAAAACTGTTTTTT.

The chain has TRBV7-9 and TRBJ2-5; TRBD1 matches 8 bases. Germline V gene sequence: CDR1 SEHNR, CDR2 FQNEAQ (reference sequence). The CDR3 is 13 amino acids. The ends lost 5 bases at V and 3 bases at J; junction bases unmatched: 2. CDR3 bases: TGTGCCAGCAGCGCGACAGGGGAAGAGACCCAGTACTTC. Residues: CASSATGEETQYF.

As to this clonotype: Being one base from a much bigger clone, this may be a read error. CDR3 loop: CASSFWETQYF. The CDR3 DNA is TGTGCCAGCAGTTTTTGGGAGACCCAGTACTTC. The chain links TRBV12-3 or TRBV12-4 to TRBJ2-5; D is unclear. The ends were cut back, 3 bases at V and 5 bases at J, with 4 bases in the middle. The CDR3 is 11 residues long.